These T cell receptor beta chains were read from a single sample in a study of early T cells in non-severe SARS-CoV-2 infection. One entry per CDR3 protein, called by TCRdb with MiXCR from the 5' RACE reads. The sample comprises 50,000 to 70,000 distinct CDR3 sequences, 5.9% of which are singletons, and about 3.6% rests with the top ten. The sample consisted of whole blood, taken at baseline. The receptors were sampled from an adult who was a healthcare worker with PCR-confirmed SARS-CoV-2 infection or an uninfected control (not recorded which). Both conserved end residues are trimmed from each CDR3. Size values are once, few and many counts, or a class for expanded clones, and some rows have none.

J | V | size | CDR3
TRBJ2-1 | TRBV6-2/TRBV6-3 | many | ASSYISGQLSYNEQF
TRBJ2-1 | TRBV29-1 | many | SGDSFNEQF
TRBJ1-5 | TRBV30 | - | AWSIRGTFGQPQH
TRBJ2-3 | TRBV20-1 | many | SAPWGYYGLGASDTDTQY
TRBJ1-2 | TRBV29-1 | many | SVVTTGTGDGYT
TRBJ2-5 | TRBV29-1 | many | SVEALGSQETQY
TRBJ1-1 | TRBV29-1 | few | SVVVNTEAF
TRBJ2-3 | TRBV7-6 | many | ASSLGGRGDTQY
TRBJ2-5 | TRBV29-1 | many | SVVLGQGTETQY
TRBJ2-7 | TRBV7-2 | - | ASSPQGRGGYEQY
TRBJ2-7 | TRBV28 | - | ASSLERDEQY
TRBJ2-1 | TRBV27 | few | ASSFGGAYNEQF
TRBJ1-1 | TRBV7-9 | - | ASKANTEAF
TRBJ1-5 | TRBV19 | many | ASSPQADSNQPQH
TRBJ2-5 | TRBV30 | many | AWSNSPTAHETQY
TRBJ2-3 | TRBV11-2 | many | ASSFGGIGTDTQY
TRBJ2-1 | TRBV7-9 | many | ASSLPGLAYNEQF
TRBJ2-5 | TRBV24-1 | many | ATSDLGVQETQY
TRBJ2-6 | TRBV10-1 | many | ASSGGQSGANVLT
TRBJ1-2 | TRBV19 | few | ASSTRQGGYT
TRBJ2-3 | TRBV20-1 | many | SAVDPGTDTQY
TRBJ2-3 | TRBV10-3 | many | AISEEGGTGADTQY
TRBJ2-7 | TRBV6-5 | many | ASSSPAYERQY
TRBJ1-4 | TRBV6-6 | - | ASSFLGTEKLF
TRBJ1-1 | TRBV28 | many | ASSLRRNTEAF
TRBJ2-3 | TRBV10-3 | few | AISRTGLAGPTDTQY
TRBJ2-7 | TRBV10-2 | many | ATSPSGRNYEQY
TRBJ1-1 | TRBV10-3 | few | AISDSMNTEAF
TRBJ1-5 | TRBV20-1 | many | SARRTGGSNQPQH
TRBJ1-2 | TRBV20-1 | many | SALGQTNYGYT
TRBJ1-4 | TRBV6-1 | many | ASHPGTGYEKLF
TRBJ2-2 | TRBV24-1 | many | APSDFISAGELF
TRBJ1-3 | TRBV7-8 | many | ASSSGQFPGNTIY
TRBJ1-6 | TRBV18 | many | ASSTTGDKNSPLH